The clone carrying this TCR beta chain was counted only a few times. Antigen specificity is unknown. The sample comes from a study of blood T cells in healthy people across ages. Study outcomes and limitations: Per million T cells, the diversity of TCR beta decreased roughly linearly as age advanced. More naive CD4+ cells and higher diversity were found in long-lived than in aged donors.

Every sample yielded at least 6 million isolated PBMCs. Then a second PCR, running about 7 to 11 cycles, was carried out with a sample-barcoded 5' primer and a J-beta primer mix. TCRdb independently ran MiXCR on the 5' RACE reads; one entry per CDR3 protein. The table includes about 780,000 distinct CDR3 sequences, around a quarter detected once. Trimming shortened V by 4 bases and J by 0 bases, and 7 bases separated the two germline ends. The germline CDR1 and CDR2 sequences are SNHLY and FYNNEI. The CDR3 consists of 14 residues. These same data were also listed under a study on T cells of mothers and their children. In that study: From each mother came over 9.5 million TCR beta CDR3 reads, and from each child came 2.5 million to 3 million.

V gene TRBV2 combines with J gene TRBJ1-5; unclear D gene. This TCR came from a boy between 5 and 17 years old in good health. The sample consisted of blood. The CDR3 bases are TGTGCCAGCAGTGGAAGTAATAGCAATCAGCCCCAGCATTTT. Protein product: CASSGSNSNQPQHF.